This record concerns one T cell receptor beta chain sequence. What it recognizes is unknown. Other DNA sequences in this sample translate to the same CDR3. From germline, CDR1 is MDHEN and CDR2 SYDVKM. The CDR3 extends over 12 amino acids. Trimming left V 1 base short and J 3 bases short, with 4 bases between. Some clones are missing from TCRdb's copy, which holds only in-frame ones; the method was immunoSEQ multiplex PCR. The sample contains over a million clones, roughly 96% of which appear only once. The data stem from a study of shared clonotypes between healthy human individuals. Study summary: Per donor, CD8 memory used one plate, CD8 naive used two, CD4 memory used three and CD4 naive used three. Study-level points and caveats: Donor scarcity curtailed the genetic and exposure-history diversity represented herein.

A split of CD4+ cells into CD45RA+ naive and CD45RA-negative memory subsets was performed. This chain uses TRBV28 with TRBJ2-7, with D unresolved. Sample: naive CD4+ T cells sorted from blood. Subset: CD45RA+ positively selected. The receptor's source is a man aged 25-45 years in good health. This chain's CDR3 is CASSLFFYEQYF. The CDR3 DNA follows: TGTGCCAGCAGTTTATTTTTCTACGAGCAGTACTTC.